This T cell receptor (beta chain) is from a study of shared clonotypes between healthy human individuals. This clone was observed at least ten times. V trimming: 7 bases; J trimming: 0 bases; junction bases outside the gene matches: 9. Per germline, CDR1 GTSNPN and CDR2 SVGIG (reference sequence). This CDR3 comprises 15 residues. Each replicate PCR on the sorted subsets used roughly 200 ng DNA (around 30,000 T cell genomes). TCRdb keeps only in-frame clones here, not all; method: immunoSEQ multiplex PCR. The sample lists about 110,000 clones, 65% to 75% occurring once. This clonotype was obtained from a woman aged 25 to 45 in good health. This sequence joins TRBV30 and TRBJ2-4, with 7 bases aligning to TRBD1. The sequencing input was memory CD8+ T cells sorted from blood. The subset was: CD45RO+ cells pooled with CCR7-negative TemRA cells. The CDR3 here is CASRTGVLAKNIQYF. The CDR3 DNA reads as TGTGCCTCGAGGACAGGAGTTTTAGCCAAAAACATTCAGTACTTC. Supplemented by reference TRBV30 and TRBJ2-4, the full variable domain reads SQTIHQWPATLVQPVGSPLSLECTVEGTSNPNLYWYRQAAGRGLQLLFYSVGIGQISSEVPQNLSASRPQDRQFILSSKKLLLSDSGFYLCASRTGVLAKNIQYFGAGTRLSVL.